The clone carrying this T cell receptor beta chain was seen only a few times. The CDR3 regions of TCR beta were amplified from RNA transcripts. Initially, a first-round RT-PCR of the TCR CDR3 employed the HTBI primer set. TCRdb ran MiXCR on the multiplex PCR reads and lists one entry per CDR3 protein. This table holds fewer than 650,000 distinct CDR3 sequences, 14% found once. V dropped 0 bases and J dropped 4 bases, with 12 bases sitting between them. Germline CDR1 and CDR2: GTSNPN and SVGIG (reference sequence). The CDR3 totals 15 residues. The sample comes from a study of T cells in Graves' hyperthyroidism and ophthalmopathy.

The sequence was collected from a woman aged 18 to 35 with Graves' ophthalmopathy. What was sequenced was blood. The chain has TRBV30 and TRBJ2-2; TRBD1 might be the D (7 bases). The CDR3 DNA follows: TGTGCCTGGAGTGTAGGAGGGGGCTTCACCGGGGAGCTGTTTTTT. Amino acids: CAWSVGGGFTGELFF.